These 19 T cell receptor beta chains were sequenced from one sample in a study of T cells in Graves' hyperthyroidism and ophthalmopathy. Amplification of TCR beta CDR3 regions was performed using RNA transcripts as template. During a first-round RT-PCR of the TCR CDR3, the HTBI primer set was used. TCRdb re-called the multiplex PCR reads through MiXCR, storing one row per CDR3 protein. The table has 490,000 or so distinct CDR3 sequences, approximately 22% seen once. Sample: blood. The receptor set was obtained from an older woman with Graves' ophthalmopathy.

The gene calls are TRBV27 and TRBJ2-6, with TRBD2 matching 7 bases. The V gene's germline CDR1 is MNHEY and CDR2 SMNVEV (reference sequence). CDR3 size: 16 residues. V lost 6 bases to trimming and J lost 2 bases; unmatched junction nucleotides: 7. The CDR3 nucleotides are TGTGCCAGCAGGTCGGGAGGAATGGCTGGGGCCAACGTCCTGACTTTC. It is translated as CASRSGGMAGANVLTF. Full variable domain (remainder filled in from reference TRBV27 and TRBJ2-6): EAQVTQNPRYLITVTGKKLTVTCSQNMNHEYMSWYRQDPGLGLRQIYYSMNVEVTDKGDVPEGYKVSRKEKRNFPLILESPSPNQTSLYFCASRSGGMAGANVLTFGAGSRLTVL.

This chain uses TRBV19 with TRBJ1-1; no clear D gene. Germline CDR1 is LNHDA and CDR2 is SQIVND (reference sequence). Trimming shortened V by 4 bases and J by 0 bases, and 6 bases separated the two germline ends. CDR3 size: 13 residues. The CDR3 DNA is TGTGCCAGTAGTACGAAGTTGAACACTGAAGCTTTCTTT. The encoded protein is CASSTKLNTEAFF.

This rearrangement joins TRBV20-1 to TRBJ1-6; D remains ambiguous. Between the trimmed V and J ends, which lost 3 bases and 0 bases, there was a span of 9 bases. This CDR3 spans 15 amino acids. Germline assignment: CDR1 DFQATT and CDR2 SNEGSKA (reference sequence). The DNA of the CDR3 is TGCAGTGCTAGCGGATCGAGCTCCTATAATTCACCCCTCCACTTT. Its protein product is CSASGSSSYNSPLHF.

Concerning this clonotype itself: Germline is not matched at one junction end, which may reflect a read error. V usage is TRBV6-9 and J usage is TRBJ1-5; 8 bases agree with TRBD1. The CDR3 runs 14 residues. Germline CDR1 is MNHGY and CDR2 is SVAAGI. CDR3 in DNA: TGTGCCAGCAGTCTATCAGGGGGCAATCCGCCCCAGCATTTT. It translates to CASSLSGGNPPQHF.

The V gene is TRBV5-1, the J gene TRBJ2-1; either TRBD1 or TRBD2 may supply D (6 bases each). The ends were cut back, 0 bases at V and 6 bases at J, with 10 bases in the middle. Germline assignment: CDR1 SGHRS and CDR2 YFSETQ. This CDR3 spans 14 amino acids. CDR3 loop: CASSLEGGFNEQFF. CDR3 coding DNA: TGCGCCAGCAGCTTGGAGGGGGGTTTCAATGAGCAGTTCTTC.

This clonotype has more than one count but fewer than ten. The rearrangement links TRBV12-5 to TRBJ2-2; D is possibly TRBD2 (5 bases). V gave up 4 bases and J gave up 10 bases, with 28 bases separating them. The CDR3 is 18 residues long. Germline CDR1 and CDR2: LGHNT and FRNRAP. This chain's CDR3 is CASGSPVELAGPAEELFF. CDR3 sequence (DNA): TGTGCTAGTGGTTCCCCAGTCGAGCTGGCGGGCCCCGCCGAGGAGCTGTTTTTT.

This chain uses TRBV30 with TRBJ2-5; D remains ambiguous. Trimming pared 0 bases from V and 1 base from J, leaving 9 bases between. Germline CDR1 is GTSNPN and CDR2 is SVGIG (reference sequence). The CDR3 is 14 residues long. In nucleotides, the CDR3 is TGTGCCTGGAGTGTACTTTTCAGCCAAGAGACCCAGTACTTC. Protein product: CAWSVLFSQETQYF.

This clonotype turned up a few times. V usage is TRBV30 and J usage is TRBJ1-1; possible D gene TRBD1, 5 bases. Trimming took 2 bases from V and 3 from J, leaving 13 bases between them. The CDR3 is made up of 14 amino acids. Germline CDR1 GTSNPN, CDR2 SVGIG (reference sequence). This chain's CDR3 is CAWSMPGGHTEAFF. CDR3 in DNA: TGTGCCTGGAGTATGCCGGGGGGTCACACTGAAGCTTTCTTT.

This clonotype showed up many times. The rearrangement uses TRBV27 and TRBJ2-2, with 13 bases identical to TRBD2. Losses at the gene ends were 5 bases for V and 5 bases for J; bases not matched to a gene: 11. The CDR3 is 18 residues long. CDR1 and CDR2 from the germline V gene are MNHEY and SMNVEV (reference sequence). The chain's CDR3 is CASSPWTSGSFRTGELFF. The CDR3 nucleotides are TGTGCCAGCAGTCCCTGGACTAGCGGGAGTTTCCGAACCGGGGAGCTGTTTTTT.

This clonotype has just a few counts. The junction and the germline gene differ at one end; a read error may be behind it. The gene calls are TRBV6-9 and TRBJ1-1; TRBD1 agrees at 7 bases. This CDR3 is 15 amino acids long. The germline V gene encodes CDR1 MNHGY and CDR2 SVAAGI. CDR3 nucleotide sequence: TGTGCCAGCGGTTACCGGACAGGTGTGAACACTGAAGCTTTCTTT. It specifies CASGYRTGVNTEAFF.

This clonotype was seen many times. This rearrangement joins TRBV28 to TRBJ2-7; TRBD2 is a possible D gene (6 bases). V lost 2 bases, J lost 0 bases, and 11 bases lay in between. Germline CDR1 reads MDHEN; CDR2 reads SYDVKM. This CDR3 has 15 residues. The CDR3 spells CASSLGGENSYEQYF. CDR3 bases: TGTGCCAGCAGTTTAGGCGGGGAAAACTCCTACGAGCAGTACTTC.

The rearrangement uses TRBV7-3 and TRBJ2-1; D not resolved. V was pared by 4 bases and J by 6 bases, with 13 bases between. Germline CDR1 and CDR2: SGHTA and FQGTGA. This CDR3 is 14 amino acids long. DNA of the CDR3: TGTGCCAGCAGCTCTGACATGAACCGCAATGAGCAGTTCTTC. This encodes CASSSDMNRNEQFF.

Details on this clonotype: A much larger clone is a single base away; this may be a read error. The chain has TRBV7-9 and TRBJ1-1, with D perhaps matching TRBD1 (5 bases). The CDR3 has 15 residues. From germline, CDR1 is SEHNR and CDR2 FQNEAQ (reference sequence). In nucleotides, the CDR3 is TGTGCCGGCAGCTTAGCGGGACGGGGGAACACTGAAGCTTTCTTT. It translates to CAGSLAGRGNTEAFF.

This clonotype was seen a handful of times. This chain uses TRBV11-2 with TRBJ2-7; 7 nucleotides line up with TRBD1. The CDR3 covers 16 residues. The V and J ends lost 5 bases and 3 bases, in that order; junction bases with no gene match: 13. Germline assignment: CDR1 SGHAT and CDR2 FQNNGV. In DNA form, the CDR3 reads TGTGCCAGCAGCCCGAGGCTCGGGACAGTGATCTACGAGCAGTACTTC. Its protein is CASSPRLGTVIYEQYF.

Concerning this clonotype: This could be a read error, since a much larger clone is one nucleotide away. The rearrangement joins TRBV5-6 to TRBJ1-1; 7 bases match TRBD1. Germline CDR1 is SGHDT and CDR2 is YYEEEE. This CDR3 spans 13 amino acids. The junction had 3 bases not matched to a gene; V was cut back by 6 bases and J by 1 base. CDR3 loop: CASTRTGNTEAFF. The CDR3 DNA reads as TGTGCCAGCACCAGGACAGGGAACACTGAAGCTTTCTTT.

This rearrangement joins TRBV10-3 to TRBJ1-5; D remains unclear. CDR3 length equals 14 residues. Trimming left V 2 bases short and J 0 bases short, with 5 bases between. Per the germline V gene, CDR1 is ENHRY and CDR2 is SYGVKD. In DNA form, the CDR3 reads TGTGCCATCAGTGAGGAGAATAGCAATCAGCCCCAGCATTTT. Translated: CAISEENSNQPQHF.

This clonotype came up a few times. The chain carries TRBV19 and TRBJ2-5; D ambiguous. V was clipped by 4 bases and J by 5 bases, with 14 bases between them. The germline CDR1 and CDR2 sequences are LNHDA and SQIVND (reference sequence). This CDR3 spans 14 amino acids. The CDR3: CASSTRPPAETQYF. The CDR3 coding sequence is TGTGCCAGTAGTACGAGACCACCCGCCGAGACCCAGTACTTC.

On this clonotype itself: The CDR3 does not end in the conserved phenylalanine or tryptophan, so this is likely a read error. This chain uses TRBV5-5 with TRBJ1-1; no firm D call. The CDR3 is 13 amino acids. From germline, CDR1 is SGHKS and CDR2 YYEKEE (reference sequence). V was cut by 3 bases and J by 1 base, with 7 bases left in between. The CDR3 reads CASSSPGNTEAFL. The CDR3 DNA reads TGTGCCAGCAGCTCCCCTGGGAACACTGAAGCTTTCCTT.

This sequence joins TRBV7-3 and TRBJ2-3; the D gene is possibly TRBD2 (5 bases). In germline, CDR1 is SGHTA, CDR2 FQGTGA. V lost 1 base, J lost 6 bases, and 14 bases lay in between. This CDR3 comprises 15 residues. Here the CDR3 DNA reads TGTGCCAGCAGCTTAAATGGTGGACTCTCGGATACGCAGTATTTT. Its translation is CASSLNGGLSDTQYF.